The clone carrying this T cell receptor (beta chain) was seen more than once but under ten times. What it recognizes is unknown. This sample stems from a study of CD8+ T cells in alopecia areata. Study-wide results and limits: Normal skin's resident alphabeta T cells are also sequenced in scalp samples.

RNA was isolated and reverse transcribed to cDNA, the sequencing template. Repertoires were generated with immunoSEQ multiplex PCR, while TCRdb's copy carries only in-frame clones and drops some. The table includes 130,000 to 150,000 clones, approximately 51% detected once. The CDR3 sequence is 14 residues long. V shed 4 bases and J shed 4 bases, with 11 bases lying between them. Germline values: CDR1 SGHAT, CDR2 FQNNGV. V gene TRBV11-2 combines with J gene TRBJ2-1; D is ambiguous. The clonotype comes from a human donor with alopecia areata. The sample in question was CD4+ T cells sorted from blood, obtained at week 0. The CDR3 nucleotides are TGTGCCAGCAGCTCGGACGGCCAATACAATGAGCAGTTCTTC. Translated: CASSSDGQYNEQFF.